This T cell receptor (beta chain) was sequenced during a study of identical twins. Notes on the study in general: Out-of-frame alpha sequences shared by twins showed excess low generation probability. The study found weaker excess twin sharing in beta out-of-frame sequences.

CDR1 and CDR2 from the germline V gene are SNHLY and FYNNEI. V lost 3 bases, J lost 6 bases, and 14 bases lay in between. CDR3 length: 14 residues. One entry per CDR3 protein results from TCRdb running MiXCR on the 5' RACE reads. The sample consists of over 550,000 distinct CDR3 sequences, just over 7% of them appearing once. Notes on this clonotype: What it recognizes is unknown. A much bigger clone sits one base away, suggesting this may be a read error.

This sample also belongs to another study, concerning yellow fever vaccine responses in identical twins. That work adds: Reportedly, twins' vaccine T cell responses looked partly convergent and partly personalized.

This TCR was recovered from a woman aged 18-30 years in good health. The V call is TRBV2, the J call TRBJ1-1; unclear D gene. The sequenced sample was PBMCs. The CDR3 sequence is CASSELDGFAEAFF. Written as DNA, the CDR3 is TGTGCCAGCAGTGAGTTGGATGGTTTCGCTGAAGCTTTCTTT.